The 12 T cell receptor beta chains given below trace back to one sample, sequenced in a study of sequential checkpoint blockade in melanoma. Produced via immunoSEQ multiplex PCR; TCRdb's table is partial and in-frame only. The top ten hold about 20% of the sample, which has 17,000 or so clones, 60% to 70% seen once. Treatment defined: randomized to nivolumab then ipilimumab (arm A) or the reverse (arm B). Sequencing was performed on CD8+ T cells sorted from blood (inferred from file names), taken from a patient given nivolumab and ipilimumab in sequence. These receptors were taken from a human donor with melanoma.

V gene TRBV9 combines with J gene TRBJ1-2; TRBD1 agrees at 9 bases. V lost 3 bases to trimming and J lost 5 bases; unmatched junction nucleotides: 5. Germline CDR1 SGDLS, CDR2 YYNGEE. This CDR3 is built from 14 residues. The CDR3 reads CASSETGGWYGYTF. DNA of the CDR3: TGTGCCAGCAGCGAAACAGGGGGCTGGTATGGCTACACCTTC. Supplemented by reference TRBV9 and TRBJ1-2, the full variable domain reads DSGVTQTPKHLITATGQRVTLRCSPRSGDLSVYWYQQSLDQGLQFLIQYYNGEERAKGNILERFSAQQFPDLHSELNLSSLELGDSALYFCASSETGGWYGYTFGSGTRLTVV.

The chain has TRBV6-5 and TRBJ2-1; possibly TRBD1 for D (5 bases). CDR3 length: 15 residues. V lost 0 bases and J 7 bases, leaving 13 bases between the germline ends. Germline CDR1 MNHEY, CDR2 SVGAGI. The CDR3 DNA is TGTGCCAGCAGTTACTCGAAAGGGGTCGGGAATGAGCAGTTCTTC. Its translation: CASSYSKGVGNEQFF.

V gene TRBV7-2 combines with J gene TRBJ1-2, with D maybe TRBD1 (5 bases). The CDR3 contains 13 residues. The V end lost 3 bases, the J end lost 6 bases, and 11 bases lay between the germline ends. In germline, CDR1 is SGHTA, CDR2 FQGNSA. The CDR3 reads CASSFGGTDGYTF. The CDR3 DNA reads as TGTGCCAGCAGCTTTGGAGGGACGGATGGCTACACCTTC.

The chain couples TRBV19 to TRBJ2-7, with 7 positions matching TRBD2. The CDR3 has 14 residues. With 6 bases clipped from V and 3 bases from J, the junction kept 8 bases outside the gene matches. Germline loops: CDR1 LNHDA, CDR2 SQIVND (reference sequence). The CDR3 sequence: CASRANRGDYEQYV. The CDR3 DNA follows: TGTGCCAGTAGAGCCAACCGGGGGGACTACGAGCAGTACGTC.

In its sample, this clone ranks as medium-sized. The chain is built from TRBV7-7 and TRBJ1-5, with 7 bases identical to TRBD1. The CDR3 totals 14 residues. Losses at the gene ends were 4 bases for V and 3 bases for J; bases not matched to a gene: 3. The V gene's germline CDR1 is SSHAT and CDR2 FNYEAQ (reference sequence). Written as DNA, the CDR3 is TGTGCCAGCAGCTCCAGGGGGGACAATCAGCCCCAGCATTTT. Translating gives CASSSRGDNQPQHF.

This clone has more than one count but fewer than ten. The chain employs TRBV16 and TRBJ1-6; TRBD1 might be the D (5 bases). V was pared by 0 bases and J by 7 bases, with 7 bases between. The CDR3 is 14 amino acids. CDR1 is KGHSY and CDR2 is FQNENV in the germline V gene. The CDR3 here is CASSQSGGNSPLHF. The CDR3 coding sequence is TGTGCCAGCAGCCAATCCGGGGGGAATTCACCCCTCCACTTT.

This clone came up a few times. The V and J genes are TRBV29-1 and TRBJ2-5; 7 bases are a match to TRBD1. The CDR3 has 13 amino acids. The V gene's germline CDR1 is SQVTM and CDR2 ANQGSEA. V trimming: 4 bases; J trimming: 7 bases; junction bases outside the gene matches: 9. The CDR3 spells CSVAPGQVTTQYF. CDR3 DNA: TGCAGCGTTGCACCCGGACAGGTTACGACCCAGTACTTC. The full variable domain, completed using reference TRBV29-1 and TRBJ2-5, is SAVISQKPSRDICQRGTSLTIQCQVDSQVTMMFWYRQQPGQSLTLIATANQGSEATYESGFVIDKFPISRPNLTFSTLTVSNMSPEDSSIYLCSVAPGQVTTQYFGPGTRLLVL.

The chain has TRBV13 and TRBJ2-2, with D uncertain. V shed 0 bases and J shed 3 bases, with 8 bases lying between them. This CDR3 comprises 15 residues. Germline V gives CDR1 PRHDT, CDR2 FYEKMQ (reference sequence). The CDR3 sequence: CASSLGLLDTGELFF. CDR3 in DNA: TGTGCCAGCAGCTTAGGACTCCTAGACACCGGGGAGCTGTTTTTT. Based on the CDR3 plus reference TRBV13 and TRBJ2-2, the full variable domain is AAGVIQSPRHLIKEKRETATLKCYPIPRHDTVYWYQQGPGQDPQFLISFYEKMQSDKGSIPDRFSAQQFSDYHSELNMSSLELGDSALYFCASSLGLLDTGELFFGEGSRLTVL.

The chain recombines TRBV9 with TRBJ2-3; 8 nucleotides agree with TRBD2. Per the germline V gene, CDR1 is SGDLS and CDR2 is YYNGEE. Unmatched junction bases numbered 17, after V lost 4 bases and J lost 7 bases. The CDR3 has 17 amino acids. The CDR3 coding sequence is TGTGCCAGCAGCCCCCGGGGATACGGGGGGGCTCCGCATACGCAGTATTTT. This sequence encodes CASSPRGYGGAPHTQYF.

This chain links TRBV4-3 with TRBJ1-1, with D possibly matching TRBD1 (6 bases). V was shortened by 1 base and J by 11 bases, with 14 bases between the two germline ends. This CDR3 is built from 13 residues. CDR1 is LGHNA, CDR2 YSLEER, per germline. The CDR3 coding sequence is TGCGCCAGCAGCCAAGGAGGGGGGGCTAGGGCTTTCTTT. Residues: CASSQGGGARAFF.

The CDR3 here is CASKQEGYGYTF. CDR3 coding DNA: TGTGCCAGCAAACAGGAGGGTTATGGCTACACCTTC. The chain carries TRBV27 and TRBJ1-2, with TRBD1 as a possible D gene (5 bases). Germline V lookup: CDR1 MNHEY, CDR2 SMNVEV (reference sequence). The CDR3 is 12 residues long. Trimming took off 7 bases at V and 5 bases at J, with 11 bases between the two ends.

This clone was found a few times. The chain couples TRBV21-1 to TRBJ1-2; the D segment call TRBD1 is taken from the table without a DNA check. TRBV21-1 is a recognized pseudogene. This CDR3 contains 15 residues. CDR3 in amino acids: CASSKEGRDHYGYTF. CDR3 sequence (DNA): TGTGCCAGCAGCAAAGAGGGCAGGGATCACTATGGCTACACCTTC.